This T cell receptor (beta chain) stems from a study of T cells after yellow fever vaccination. Overall study: The SMART-Seq v4 Ultra Low Input method served to prepare the low-cell-number fractions. Whole-study results and caveats: A weaker but faster secondary response was observed, peaking on day 5 versus 15.

Germline V gives CDR1 LNHNV, CDR2 YYDKDF (reference sequence). The CDR3 is 14 residues long. The V gene lost 9 bases and the J gene lost 4 bases, with 18 bases spanning the gap. Conversion of TCR transcripts into cDNA relied on 5'RACE template switching, which added a universal primer site and UMIs. TCRdb reprocessed the 5' RACE reads via MiXCR and lists one record per CDR3 protein. Of roughly 300,000 distinct CDR3 sequences in the sample, around 7.3% were seen once. This clonotype turned up a few times. What it binds is unknown. Sequences were derived from PBMCs, sampled roughly seven weeks after the first yellow fever vaccination. The V call is TRBV15, the J call TRBJ2-5; no clear D. The sequence came from a young man who received the YFV17D yellow fever vaccine. CDR3 in amino acids: CATQPSLGSETQYF. For the CDR3, the DNA is TGTGCCACGCAACCTTCCCTAGGTTCAGAGACCCAGTACTTC. Variable domain in full (rest from reference TRBV15 and TRBJ2-5): DAMVIQNPRYQVTQFGKPVTLSCSQTLNHNVMYWYQQKSSQAPKLLFHYYDKDFNNEADTPDNFQSRRPNTSFCFLDIRSPGLGDTAMYLCATQPSLGSETQYFGPGTRLLVL.